This TCR beta chain is drawn from a study of CD8+CD57+ T cells in acquired aplastic anemia. Study-wide background: Each DNA sample taken from sorted CD4+ and CD8+ cells came to 3.2 ug on average.

This CDR3 is 15 amino acids long. Germline V gene sequence: CDR1 MNHNS, CDR2 SASEGT. V lost 8 bases to trimming and J lost 2 bases, with 17 bases between them. The TCR beta profiling, which covered VDJ combination and CDR3 sequence, was carried out using genomic DNA as the template. TCRdb ran MiXCR on the reads and lists one entry per CDR3 protein. This table has 150,000 to 200,000 distinct CDR3 sequences, approximately 44% appearing once. This clonotype was detected only a few times. The sequence was collected from a human donor in good health. Sequenced: sorted CD4+, CD8+, or CD8+CD57+ T cells (not recorded which) from PBMCs. The rearrangement links TRBV6-1 to TRBJ2-3; the D gene could be TRBD1 or TRBD2 (5 bases each). DNA of the CDR3: TGTGCCAGCCGACGGGGCCAGACTGACACAGATACGCAGTATTTT. This gives the protein CASRRGQTDTDTQYF.